This entry features one TCR beta chain sequence. No antigen is known for it. Genomic DNA, serving as template, underwent TCR beta VDJ and CDR3 profiling. TCRdb analysed the reads with MiXCR anew, one entry per CDR3 protein. The data hold approximately 250,000 distinct CDR3 sequences, with roughly 82% observed a single time. The CDR3 is 13 amino acids. CDR1 LNHDA and CDR2 SQIVND come from the germline V gene (reference sequence). With 5 bases removed from V and 3 bases from J, the gap between germline ends came to 11 bases. Whoever was chosen for sequencing had shown CD8+CD57+ cell expansion by flow cytometry. The study sampled blood from patients who had received no therapy. This specimen comes from a study of CD8+CD57+ T cells in acquired aplastic anemia. Study at large: Roughly 3.1 ug was the average amount of DNA from sorted CD4+ and CD8+ cells. Notes on the study in general: Comparison of patients with controls identified 25 to 30 shared CD8+ CDR3 sequences.

The V call is TRBV19, the J call TRBJ2-7; D gene unclear. The clonotype was recovered from a human donor with aplastic anemia. Sequencing used sorted CD4+, CD8+, or CD8+CD57+ T cells (not recorded which) from PBMCs. The CDR3 reads CASSVGRVYEQYF. Written as DNA, the CDR3 is TGTGCCAGTAGTGTCGGCAGAGTCTACGAGCAGTACTTC.